This T cell receptor (beta chain) is drawn from a study of T cell repertoires in cytomegalovirus infection. Overall study: Matching HLA type and CMV infection were both indicated by public TCR beta signatures.

TCRdb fed the reads into MiXCR, producing one record per CDR3 protein. The sample includes some 130,000 distinct CDR3 sequences, approximately 30% seen only once; the top ten take about 52%. This clonotype was recorded a few times. Its antigen is currently unknown. The V end was cut by 5 bases, the J end by 4 bases, with 14 bases between. The germline V gene encodes CDR1 LNHDA and CDR2 SQIVND (reference sequence). The length of the CDR3 is 14 residues. This receptor was taken from a human donor in good health (CMV status not recorded). Some clones in this sample may be carry-over from other donors' samples. The sequencing used CD8+ T cells from cultured PBMCs, collected from culture after CMV antigen stimulation. This chain links TRBV19 with TRBJ1-2; D is possibly TRBD1 (6 bases). The CDR3 region has the DNA TGTGCCAGTAGTGAAATCGGGGACATCTATGGCTACACCTTC. Amino acid sequence: CASSEIGDIYGYTF.